The clone carrying this TCR beta chain came up a few times. The data were taken from a study of blood T cell repertoires in COVID-19. At the level of the study: Sites in the United States, Italy and Spain provided acute and convalescent COVID-19 samples. The analysed material was cDNA or gDNA that came from T cells, B-cell-depleted T cells, or PBMCs.

Germline loops: CDR1 KGHSH, CDR2 LQKENI. The CDR3 is 14 residues long. J gave up 2 bases and V 8 bases, and 4 bases lay outside the gene matches. Authors' methods: Estimation of nucleated cell counts relied on the amplification of reference gene primers. Only in-frame clones appear in the TCRdb table, and some are missing; sequencing was by immunoSEQ multiplex PCR. V, J and clone size were drawn from that table, and D and trimming were deduced from the DNA. Found here are roughly 120,000 clones, about 83% of them singletons; the top ten hold more than 2%. The genes are TRBV18 and TRBJ2-3, with 10 bases matching TRBD2. Material for sequencing was peripheral blood. The origin of this receptor is a woman aged 45 to 65 with acute or convalescent COVID-19. The CDR3 coding sequence is TGTGCCAGCCGACTAGCGGGCAACACAGATACGCAGTATTTT. It codes for CASRLAGNTDTQYF.